What follows is one T cell receptor beta chain and its context. The data originate from a study of blood T cell repertoires in COVID-19. For the study at large: COVID-19 samples, acute and convalescent, were from the United States, Italy and Spain. T cells, B-cell-depleted T cells, or PBMCs provided the cDNA or gDNA that served as material.

Per the authors' pipeline: By means of reference gene primer amplification, nucleated cell counts were estimated. The assay was immunoSEQ multiplex PCR, and TCRdb's table has in-frame clones only and misses some. Clone size and V and J calls were adopted from that table, with D and trimming inferred from the DNA. Of roughly 13,000 clones in the sample, approximately 90% are singletons; the top ten hold roughly 5.6%. This CDR3 has 17 amino acids. This TCR was recovered from a human donor in a cohort sampled during active COVID-19. The chain is built from TRBV12-2 and TRBJ2-7; the D call TRBD2 from the table was never checked on the DNA. TRBV12-2 is described as a pseudogene. Sequenced material: peripheral blood. In DNA form, the CDR3 reads TGTGCAAGTCGCTTGAGGAAGAGGGCCCGGTTGGGCTACGAGCAGTACTTC. It specifies CASRLRKRARLGYEQYF.